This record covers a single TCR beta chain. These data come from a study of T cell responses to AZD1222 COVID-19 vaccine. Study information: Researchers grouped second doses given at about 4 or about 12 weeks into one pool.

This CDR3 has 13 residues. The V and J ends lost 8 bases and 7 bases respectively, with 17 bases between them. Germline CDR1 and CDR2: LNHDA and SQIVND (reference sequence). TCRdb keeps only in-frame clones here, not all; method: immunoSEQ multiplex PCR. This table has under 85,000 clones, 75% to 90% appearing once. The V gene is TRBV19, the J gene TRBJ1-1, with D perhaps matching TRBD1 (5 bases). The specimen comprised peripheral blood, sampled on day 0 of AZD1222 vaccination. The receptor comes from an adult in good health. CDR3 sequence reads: CASATRGLDEAFF. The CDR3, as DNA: TGTGCCAGTGCCACGAGGGGCTTGGATGAAGCTTTCTTT.